The 9 T cell receptor beta chains below come from one sample, sequenced in a study of Ad26.COV2.S vaccination and SARS-CoV-2 variants. Stated treatment: around 19 received Ad26.COV2.S at low or high dose, single or two shots; several received placebo; per-sample allocation not given. Sampling occurred on day 63 after the first vaccine or placebo injection. Sequenced by immunoSEQ multiplex PCR; TCRdb stores in-frame clones only, minus some. Among roughly 350,000 clones, about nine tenths were seen once, and the ten largest hold around 3.7%. This sample comprised peripheral blood, obtained in a trial of Ad26.COV2.S vaccine versus placebo. Every receptor here comes from a person aged 18-60 years who received the Ad26.COV2.S COVID-19 vaccine or a placebo.

The V and J genes are TRBV7-9 and TRBJ1-2, with D hard to call. V was clipped by 2 bases and J by 4 bases, with 17 bases between them. The CDR3 spans 16 residues. Germline lookup yields CDR1 SEHNR and CDR2 FQNEAQ (reference sequence). The CDR3 sequence: CASSLNVPGRGYGYTF. The DNA of the CDR3 is TGTGCCAGCAGCTTAAATGTTCCAGGACGAGGCTATGGCTACACCTTC.

This chain connects TRBV30 to TRBJ1-1; tentative D call: TRBD1 (6 bases). This CDR3 comprises 15 residues. Germline lookup yields CDR1 GTSNPN and CDR2 SVGIG (reference sequence). Between the trimmed V and J ends, which lost 1 base and 1 base, there was a span of 13 bases. The CDR3 coding sequence is TGTGCCTGGAGTGATCGACAGGCTTGGAACACTGAAGCTTTCTTT. This translates into CAWSDRQAWNTEAFF. The whole variable domain, remainder taken from reference TRBV30 and TRBJ1-1, is SQTIHQWPATLVQPVGSPLSLECTVEGTSNPNLYWYRQAAGRGLQLLFYSVGIGQISSEVPQNLSASRPQDRQFILSSKKLLLSDSGFYLCAWSDRQAWNTEAFFGQGTRLTVV.

The J gene is TRBJ1-1, the V gene TRBV5-5; D is possibly TRBD1 (5 bases). Germline CDR1 reads SGHKS; CDR2 reads YYEKEE (reference sequence). V was shortened by 4 bases and J by 6 bases, with 16 bases between the two germline ends. The CDR3 contains 14 residues. In DNA form, the CDR3 reads TGTGCCAGCAGCCGGGGACGGGGGGTCTCTGAAGCTTTCTTT. This sequence encodes CASSRGRGVSEAFF.

This chain uses TRBV18 with TRBJ1-2; 7 nucleotides match TRBD1. With V trimmed by 3 bases and J by 3 bases, 7 bases remained unmatched. The CDR3 runs to 15 residues. Germline V lookup: CDR1 KGHSH, CDR2 LQKENI. This CDR3 reads CASSPASGTDYGYTF. The CDR3 coding sequence is TGTGCCAGCTCACCCGCCAGCGGGACAGACTATGGCTACACCTTC. Supplemented by reference TRBV18 and TRBJ1-2, the full variable domain reads NAGVMQNPRHLVRRRGQEARLRCSPMKGHSHVYWYRQLPEEGLKFMVYLQKENIIDESGMPKERFSAEFPKEGPSILRIQQVVRGDSAAYFCASSPASGTDYGYTFGSGTRLTVV.

V and J are TRBV25-1 and TRBJ2-7, with 7 bases matching TRBD1. The germline V gene encodes CDR1 MGHDK and CDR2 SYGVNS. The CDR3 loop spans 13 amino acids. V gave up 6 bases and J gave up 5 bases; unmatched junction bases: 7. CDR3 in DNA: TGTGCCAGCAGAGAAGACAGGGACCACGAGCAGTACTTC. It is translated as CASREDRDHEQYF.

This clone occurred once. The chain recombines TRBV7-3 with TRBJ2-5; 7 bases align to TRBD2. From germline, CDR1 is SGHTA and CDR2 FQGTGA. The trim removed 3 bases at V and 1 base at J, leaving 5 bases unmatched. The CDR3 has 15 amino acids. The CDR3 sequence is CASSLFGTTQETQYF. CDR3 DNA sequence: TGTGCCAGCAGCTTGTTCGGGACTACCCAAGAGACCCAGTACTTC.

This clone has just one count. CDR3 nucleotide sequence: TGTGCCAGCTCACCACGGACAGTCCACTCTGGAAACACCATATATTTT. It is translated as CASSPRTVHSGNTIYF. This chain joins TRBV18 and TRBJ1-3, with D possibly being TRBD1 (6 bases). V dropped 1 base and J dropped 0 bases, with 10 bases sitting between them. CDR1 and CDR2 from the germline V gene are KGHSH and LQKENI. This CDR3 comprises 16 residues.

V gene TRBV4-2 combines with J gene TRBJ2-1; perhaps TRBD2 as D (5 bases). V dropped 2 bases and J dropped 1 base, with 6 bases sitting between them. Germline V gene sequence: CDR1 LGHNA, CDR2 YNFKEQ. CDR3 length equals 14 residues. In DNA form, the CDR3 reads TGTGCCAGCAGCCAAACTAGGTCCTACAATGAGCAGTTCTTC. Residues: CASSQTRSYNEQFF.

The V and J genes are TRBV6-5 and TRBJ2-7; 7 bases fit TRBD1. The CDR3 length is 15 residues. V dropped 6 bases and J dropped 0; count of bases not matched to a gene: 8. The germline V gene has CDR1 MNHEY and CDR2 SVGAGI. For the CDR3, the DNA is TGTGCCAGCAGCCGAGGGACAGTTATCTCCTACGAGCAGTACTTC. This translates into CASSRGTVISYEQYF.